This T cell receptor (beta chain) was profiled in a study of cytomegalovirus exposure and HLA in healthy donors. Regarding the study as a whole: The authors listed some 160 TCR beta chains as cytomegalovirus-associated. Whilst most TCR sequences proved rare, a subset of public TCRs occurred across many donors.

Germline assignment: CDR1 SGHDT and CDR2 YYEEEE. The length of the CDR3 is 14 residues. The V segment lost 1 base and the J segment 4 bases; nucleotides outside the gene matches: 4. The donors were part of the validation cohort of 95 to 150 subjects. That cohort was separate from the first cohort, which comprised 500 to 700 subjects. Method: immunoSEQ multiplex PCR; TCRdb's copy keeps in-frame clones and lacks some. The table lists roughly 62,000 clones, over 90% of them singletons. Of note for this clone: Its specificity is not known.

The material sequenced was PBMCs. This sequence joins TRBV5-6 and TRBJ2-7; 8 bases agree with TRBD1. The sequence was obtained from a man aged 18 to 29 in good health and CMV-seronegative. The CDR3 DNA reads as TGTGCCAGCAGCTTGAGACAGGGGAAATACGAGCAGTACTTC. Protein product: CASSLRQGKYEQYF.